This T cell receptor (beta chain) was recorded in a study of blood T cell repertoires in COVID-19. Looked up from germline, CDR1 is SGHAT and CDR2 is FQNNGV. The CDR3 totals 13 residues. The V and J ends lost 4 bases and 8 bases respectively, with 12 bases between them. In the source study's methods: From reference gene primer amplification, estimates of nucleated cell counts were derived. The protocol was immunoSEQ multiplex PCR, while the TCRdb copy is restricted to in-frame clones and leaves out a portion. V and J calls plus clone size are reproduced from that table; the DNA served to infer D and trimming. The profile shows some 90,000 clones, approximately 92% of them singletons.

This TCR came from a woman older than 75 with active COVID-19. The sequencing input was peripheral blood. The V gene is TRBV11-2, the J gene TRBJ2-1; a possible D gene is TRBD2 (6 bases). CDR3 coding DNA: TGTGCCAGCAGCTCTAGCGCGGGCTATGAGCAGTTCTTC. Its protein product is CASSSSAGYEQFF. Supplemented by reference TRBV11-2 and TRBJ2-1, the full variable domain reads EAGVAQSPRYKIIEKRQSVAFWCNPISGHATLYWYQQILGQGPKLLIQFQNNGVVDDSQLPKDRFSAERLKGVDSTLKIQPAKLEDSAVYLCASSSSAGYEQFFGPGTRLTVL.